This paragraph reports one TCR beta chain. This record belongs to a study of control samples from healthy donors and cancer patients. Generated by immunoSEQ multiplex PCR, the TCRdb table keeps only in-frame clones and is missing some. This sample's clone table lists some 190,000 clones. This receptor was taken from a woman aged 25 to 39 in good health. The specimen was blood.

The CDR3, as DNA: TGTGCCAGCGCCCCTTCGGGCAGGGCCATTGGGGGCACAGATACGCAGTATTTT. Translated, it gives CASAPSGRAIGGTDTQYF. The chain is built from TRBV19 and TRBJ2-3; TRBD1 is a possible D gene (5 bases). The CDR3 extends over 18 amino acids. Trimming removed 9 bases at V and 1 base at J, with 26 bases between. Germline loops: CDR1 LNHDA, CDR2 SQIVND (reference sequence).